Sequencing of this TCR beta chain was carried out in a study of long-term antiretroviral therapy in people with HIV (dated by TCRdb to the early 2020s). Regarding the research as a whole: The earliest samples were collected approximately a decade before the 2015 WHO recommendation for immediate ART, a period when ART was typically delayed until CD4 counts fell. The cohort contributed over 150 cryopreserved PBMC samples from about 31 adults with confirmed HIV infection, collected serially over a mean of around six years (range 1-12). No cross-contamination during QIAcube processing turned up in test extractions that ran a monoclonal T-cell line alongside 25 to 35 polyclonal samples. Among the 30 to 35 participants with HIV, around ten were female. A retrospective serial study tested whether changes in peripheral blood TRB repertoire composition and diversity were associated with ART initiation and durable HIV suppression.

Participants were included only if at least one PBMC sample before ART initiation and at least two post-ART samples were available. Treatment was received in the United States of America by all participants with HIV. Cryopreserved samples of roughly 0.95-10 million PBMC were thawed and washed before DNA extraction. At the time of the earliest PBMC sample for each participant with HIV, ages ranged from 23 to 54 years. PBMC samples from each participant spanned 1-4 timepoints before ART initiation and 2-8 timepoints after ART initiation, with a median of 7 samples. For every participant, serial HIV viral load, CD4+ T-cell count, ART history and demographic data were obtained. Genomic DNA was extracted from unsorted PBMC with a Qiagen kit on a QIAcube, with processing performed in batches of 12 samples. Broad study findings and their caveats: Expanded TRB clones identified before ART initiation dominated the repertoire across all time points, though the dominance fluctuated and decreased in many PLHIV after ART. Because PBMC availability was limited, only the TCR beta chain was sequenced, with no alpha chain pairing. Unsorted PBMC were profiled instead of sorted CD4+ and CD8+ T cells because pre-ART samples had limited cell numbers. HIV repertoires had narrower CDR3 length ranges than controls, and the network structure suggested an antigen-experienced repertoire that shifted only slightly toward naive after ART. The samples were dated from about 2003 to 2017, and the ART regimens that were used may be less effective than current ART regimens. Inferences about post-ART repertoire changes are limited because no data were available on ART adherence, viral resistance or therapy changes. ART initiation was associated with a significant increase in TRB diversity, but diversity stayed significantly below transplant donor controls even after long-term ART.

Comment on this clone: It lacks a known antigen. Base qualities are not recorded, but no much larger clone differs from it by a single base.

The immunoSEQ hsTCRB v3.0 assay was used at survey level resolution to sequence the TRB variable region. TRB sequencing targeted a depth of about 40,000-50,000 T-cell genomes per sample. TRB libraries were pooled and sequenced on an Illumina MiSeq using a v3 150-cycle kit. The study's own analysis went as follows. Repertoire analysis was performed in R inside a reproducible Nextflow workflow that covered QC, data transformation and analysis. LymphoSeq2, an R package for AIRR-Seq data exploration, was used to implement custom analyses. After excluding several samples that yielded fewer than 5000 total TRB sequences, approximately 180 HIV repertoires remained for analysis. Among the roughly 200 retained HIV repertoires, 59 were collected before ART initiation and fewer than 150 were collected after ART initiation. Repertoires were downsampled to 5000 TRB nucleotide sequences, with summary statistics averaged over 100 downsampling iterations. The analysis kept only TRB sequences whose CDR3 regions were at least seven amino acids long. A Shannon entropy-derived clonality score and the Gini coefficient were used to measure diversity. In the repertoire networks, any two of the top 5000 CDR3 amino acid sequences were linked whenever the two sequences differed by an edit distance of one. GLIPH2 predicted antigen specificity groups and MHC restriction for TRB CDR3 amino acid sequences. CDR3 amino acid sequences were matched against VDJdb and McPAS-TCR to flag known CMV, EBV, HIV or tissue antigen associations. Pre-ART, post-ART and control groups were compared with Wilcoxon signed-rank tests and Holm-Bonferroni correction. TCRdb limited this immuneACCESS table to in-frame rearrangements with V and J called. A share of clones is missing; checked studies link under half to unresolved V genes, and the rest is unexplained. For V, J and clone size, that table is used; D and trimming come from the DNA. For this sample there are some 2,000 clones; approximately 86% appear just once. The ten largest clonotypes hold 3.5% of the sample.

Including cysteine and phenylalanine, the CDR3 has 15 amino acids. The only DNA kept is the CDR3, 45 bases in frame from the first base. The germline V and J ends show losses of 1 base and 5 bases respectively, and no gene match explains 5 bases of the junction. CDR1 SGHRS and CDR2 YFSETQ are derived from the germline V gene. The sample was unsorted PBMCs, taken 0.7 years after starting antiretroviral therapy. The TCR sequence derives from a woman aged 50 to 60 with HIV. The chain joins TRBV5-1 to TRBJ2-7; 11 middle bases align to TRBD1. The DNA sequence follows: TGCGCCAGCAGCTTGCAAGGACAGGGGGCCGACGAGCAGTACTTC. Translation gives CASSLQGQGADEQYF.